These T cell receptor beta chains were read from a single sample in a study of CD8+CD57+ T cells in acquired aplastic anemia. TCRdb passed the reads through MiXCR, listing each CDR3 protein once. In the table there are about 180,000 distinct CDR3 sequences, around half of which are singletons. The sequenced material came from sorted CD4+, CD8+, or CD8+CD57+ T cells (not recorded which) from PBMCs. The receptors derive from a human donor with aplastic anemia. CDR3s include the opening cysteine and the closing phenylalanine or tryptophan. The order of the fields is J gene, V gene, clone size, D gene, CDR3 DNA, CDR3 protein. The D gene is left open where the match is weak. Clone size is shown for a subset of rows, as once, few, many or a class of expanded clone.

TRBJ2-1	TRBV6-4	many	.	TGTGCCAGCAGTGACTCAGGGGTGGGAAATGAGCAGTTCTTC	CASSDSGVGNEQFF
TRBJ2-7	TRBV9	many	.	TGTGCCAGCAGCGTATCGGGAAACCCTTCAAACGAGCAGTACTTC	CASSVSGNPSNEQYF
TRBJ2-1	TRBV2	many	TRBD2	TGTGCCAGCAGTGAAGCGCTCTGGCTAGCGGGATCCGATGAGCAGTTCTTC	CASSEALWLAGSDEQFF
TRBJ1-4	TRBV5-6	many	.	TGTGCCAGCAGCCCCCAAGGGGAGGAAAAACTGTTTTTT	CASSPQGEEKLFF
TRBJ2-7	TRBV29-1	.	.	TGCAGCGTTTCTACTTCAATACTCTCCAACGAGCAGTGCTTC	CSVSTSILSNEQCF
TRBJ2-7	TRBV11-1	.	.	TGTGCCAGCAGCTTAGCTCCCTACAGGACGAGCTCCTACGAGCAGTACTTC	CASSLAPYRTSSYEQYF
TRBJ2-7	TRBV7-3	.	.	TGTGCCAGCAGCCTAAGCGGGTCCTCGTCCTACGAGCAGTACTTC	CASSLSGSSSYEQYF
TRBJ2-5	TRBV19	.	TRBD1	TGTGCCAGTAGTTCCCACAGGGGGCAAGAGACCCAGTACTTC	CASSSHRGQETQYF
TRBJ2-7	TRBV10-1	.	TRBD2	TGCGCCAGGAAACTAGCGGGGGCAGGCCCCTACGAGCAGTACTTC	CARKLAGAGPYEQYF
TRBJ1-6	TRBV28	many	.	TGTGCCAGCAGTAGAGTATCCTATAATTCACCCCTCCACTTT	CASSRVSYNSPLHF
TRBJ2-7	TRBV5-1	.	.	TGCGCCAGCAGCTTGGAGGCGGGACAGCGCAATACCTACGAGCAGTACTTC	CASSLEAGQRNTYEQYF
TRBJ2-3	TRBV20-1	.	.	TGCAGTGCCGTCTCCGTTGATACGCAGTATTTT	CSAVSVDTQYF
TRBJ1-6	TRBV24-1	.	TRBD1	TGTGCCACCAGGACAGGGGGCCCGAATTCACCCCTCCACTTT	CATRTGGPNSPLHF
TRBJ2-1	TRBV7-3	many	.	TGTGCCAGCAGCCCCGAGTCAGGGGAGCCCTACAATGAGCAGTTCTTC	CASSPESGEPYNEQFF
TRBJ2-2	TRBV7-9	.	.	TGTGCCAGCACCCCGGGAGGGGAGCTGTTTTTT	CASTPGGELFF
TRBJ2-7	TRBV7-8	.	.	TGTGCCAGCAGCACCTCGACAGGAGCGTACGAGCAGTACTTC	CASSTSTGAYEQYF
TRBJ1-2	TRBV5-1	many	.	TGCGCCAGCAGCTTATACGGGTACAGAAAAGCTAACTATGGCTACACCTTC	CASSLYGYRKANYGYTF
TRBJ2-7	TRBV2	.	.	TGTGCCAGCAGTGGTGTGGGGCACACCTACGAGCAGTACTTC	CASSGVGHTYEQYF
TRBJ1-4	TRBV14	.	.	TGTGCCAGCCGGAGGAACGTTGCAACTAATGAGAAACTGTTTTTT	CASRRNVATNEKLFF
TRBJ1-2	TRBV24-1	.	.	TGTGCCACCAGTGCCTCAGGCGGCAACTATGGCTACACCTTC	CATSASGGNYGYTF
TRBJ1-5	TRBV7-6	.	.	TGTGCCAGCAGCACCGACGAGAATCAGCCCCAGCATTTT	CASSTDENQPQHF
TRBJ2-1	TRBV19	.	.	TGTGCCAGTAGTATATGGTCAAATGAGCAGTTCTTC	CASSIWSNEQFF
TRBJ1-2	TRBV30	many	.	TGTGCCTGGAGTGGGGGGGCGAACTATGGCTACACCTTC	CAWSGGANYGYTF
TRBJ2-7	TRBV5-8	many	TRBD2	TGTGCCAGCTCCAAGAACAGCGGGGTATACGAGCAGTACTTC	CASSKNSGVYEQYF
TRBJ2-3	TRBV3-1	few	TRBD2	TGTGCCAGCAGCCAAGACCCGGGAGGGGATACGCAGTATTTT	CASSQDPGGDTQYF